This TCR beta chain was documented in a study of CD8 T cells in ankylosing spondylitis (dated by TCRdb to 2016 to 2017). Study-level background: To find TCR variants linked to disease, the study profiled T cell receptor beta repertoires in ankylosing spondylitis patients and healthy donors. The full study cohort comprised 25 ankylosing spondylitis patients and about 110 healthy donors. Peripheral blood was sampled, and synovial fluid was also collected from ankylosing spondylitis patients. Study-wide findings and limitations: The disease-linked clones were reported to be significantly enriched in matched synovial fluid samples from ankylosing spondylitis patients. Blood from ankylosing spondylitis patients appeared to be characterized by a TCR beta motif made up of under ten highly homologous amino acid variants. Some TCR beta motif variants had previously been reported in synovial fluid and blood of reactive arthritis patients, which suggested common disease-initiation mechanisms. The disease-linked clones showed a CD8+ phenotype and occurred at relatively low frequencies in peripheral blood.

Sequencing instrument: Illumina HiSeq 2500. Quantitative 5'-RACE with molecular barcodes was used to prepare TCR beta libraries. Turning to the authors' computational methods: A new computational method based on a probabilistic model of VDJ rearrangement was used to identify disease-linked TCR variants. Clones were called with MiXCR by TCRdb after fastp trimmed the public reads at Q25, and only in-frame beta chains were retained. Rows with a matching CDR3 protein are joined into one entry that keeps the most common DNA and genes. What appears here as the V and J calls and clone size reflects TCRdb's work, not the paper's. The sample table contains 470,000 or so distinct CDR3 sequences; only one count was recorded for approximately 26% of them. The ten largest account for 0.85% to 1% of the sample. Cut back by 3 bases and 0 bases, the V and J ends lie 12 bases apart. CDR1 and CDR2 were assigned from the germline V gene (reference sequence) as GTSNPN and SVGIG. The CDR3 numbers 14 residues from cysteine through phenylalanine. The kept DNA is CDR3 alone, 42 bases in frame from the first base.

The table lists this clonotype with a few counts. Its antigen is still unknown. No base qualities exist here, and no much larger clone lies one base off it. Recombination linked TRBV30 to TRBJ2-7, and the D gene may be TRBD1, 6 bases matching. Material for sequencing was blood, either unsorted or a sorted T cell fraction (not recorded which). This clonotype originated in a male donor with ankylosing spondylitis. CDR3 region: CAWRTGRSSYEQYF. The DNA sequence is given as TGTGCCTGGAGAACAGGGAGATCCTCCTACGAGCAGTACTTC.